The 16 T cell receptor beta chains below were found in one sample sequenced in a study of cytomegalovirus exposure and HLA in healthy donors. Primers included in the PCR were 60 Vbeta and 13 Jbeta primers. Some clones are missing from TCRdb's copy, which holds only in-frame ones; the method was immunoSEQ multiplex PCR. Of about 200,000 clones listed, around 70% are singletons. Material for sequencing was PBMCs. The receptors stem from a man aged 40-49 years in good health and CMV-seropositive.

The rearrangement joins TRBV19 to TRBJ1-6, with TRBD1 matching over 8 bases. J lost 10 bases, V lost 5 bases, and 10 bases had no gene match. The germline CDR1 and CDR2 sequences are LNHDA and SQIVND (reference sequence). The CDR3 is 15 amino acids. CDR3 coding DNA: TGTGCCAGTAGTGGCCGGGACAGGTCACCCTCACCCCTCCACTTT. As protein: CASSGRDRSPSPLHF.

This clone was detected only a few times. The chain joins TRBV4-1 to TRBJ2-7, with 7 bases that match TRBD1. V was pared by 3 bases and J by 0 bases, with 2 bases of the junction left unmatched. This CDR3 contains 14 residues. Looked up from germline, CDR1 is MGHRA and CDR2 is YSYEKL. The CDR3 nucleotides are TGCGCCAGCAGCCACACAGGGGACTCCTACGAGCAGTACTTC. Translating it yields CASSHTGDSYEQYF.

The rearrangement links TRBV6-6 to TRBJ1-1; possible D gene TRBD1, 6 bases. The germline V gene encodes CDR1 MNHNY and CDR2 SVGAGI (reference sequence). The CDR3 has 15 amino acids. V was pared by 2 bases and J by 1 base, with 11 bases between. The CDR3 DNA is TGTGCCAGCAGTTACCCTAACAGGGAGAACACTGAAGCTTTCTTT. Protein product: CASSYPNRENTEAFF.

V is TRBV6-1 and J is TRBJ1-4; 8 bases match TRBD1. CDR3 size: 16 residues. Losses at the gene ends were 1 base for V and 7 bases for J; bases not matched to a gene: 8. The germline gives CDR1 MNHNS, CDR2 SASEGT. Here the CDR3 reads CASSEDGTGRFEKLFF. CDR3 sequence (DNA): TGTGCCAGCAGTGAAGACGGGACAGGCAGATTTGAAAAACTGTTTTTT.

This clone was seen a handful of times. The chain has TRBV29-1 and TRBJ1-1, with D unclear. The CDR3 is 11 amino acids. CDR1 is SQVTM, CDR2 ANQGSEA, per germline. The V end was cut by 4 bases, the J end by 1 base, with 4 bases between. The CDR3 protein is CSVASNTEAFF. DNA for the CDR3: TGCAGCGTTGCGTCGAACACTGAAGCTTTCTTT.

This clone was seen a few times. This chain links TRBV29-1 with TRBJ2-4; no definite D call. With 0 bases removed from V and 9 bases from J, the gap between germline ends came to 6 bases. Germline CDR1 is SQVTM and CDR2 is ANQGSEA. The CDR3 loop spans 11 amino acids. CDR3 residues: CSVEDPGIQYF. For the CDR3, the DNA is TGCAGCGTTGAAGATCCAGGCATTCAGTACTTC.

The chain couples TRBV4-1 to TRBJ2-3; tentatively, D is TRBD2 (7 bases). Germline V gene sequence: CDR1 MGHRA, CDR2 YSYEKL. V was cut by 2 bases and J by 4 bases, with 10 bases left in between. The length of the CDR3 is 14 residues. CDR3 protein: CASSQWGGADTQYF. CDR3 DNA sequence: TGCGCCAGCAGCCAATGGGGGGGCGCAGATACGCAGTATTTT.

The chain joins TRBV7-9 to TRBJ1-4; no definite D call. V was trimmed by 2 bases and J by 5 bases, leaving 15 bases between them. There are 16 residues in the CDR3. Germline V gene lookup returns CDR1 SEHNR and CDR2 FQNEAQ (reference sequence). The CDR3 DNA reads TGTGCCAGCAGCTTATTCCTGCGGGCTTCAAATGAAAAACTGTTTTTT. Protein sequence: CASSLFLRASNEKLFF.

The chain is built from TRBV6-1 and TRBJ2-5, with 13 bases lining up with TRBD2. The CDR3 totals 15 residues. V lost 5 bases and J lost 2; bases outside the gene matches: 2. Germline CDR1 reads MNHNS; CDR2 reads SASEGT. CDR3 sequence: CASSRTSGGQETQYF. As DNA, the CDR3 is TGTGCCAGCAGTAGGACTAGCGGGGGACAAGAGACCCAGTACTTC.

CDR3 amino acids: CASSPSLGLTYEQYF. DNA of the CDR3: TGTGCCAGCAGCCCTAGTTTGGGACTTACCTACGAGCAGTACTTC. The V gene is TRBV4-2, the J gene TRBJ2-7; D may be TRBD2 (6 bases). Germline V gene data show CDR1 as LGHNA and CDR2 as YNFKEQ. With 4 bases removed from V and 2 bases from J, the gap between germline ends came to 15 bases. This CDR3 is built from 15 residues.

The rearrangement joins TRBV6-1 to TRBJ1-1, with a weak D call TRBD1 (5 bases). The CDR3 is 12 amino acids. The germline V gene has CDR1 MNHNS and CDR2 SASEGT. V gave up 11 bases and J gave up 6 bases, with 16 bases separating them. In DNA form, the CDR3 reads TGTGCCTCAGCGGGGGTGGTTGCTGAAGCTTTCTTT. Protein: CASAGVVAEAFF.

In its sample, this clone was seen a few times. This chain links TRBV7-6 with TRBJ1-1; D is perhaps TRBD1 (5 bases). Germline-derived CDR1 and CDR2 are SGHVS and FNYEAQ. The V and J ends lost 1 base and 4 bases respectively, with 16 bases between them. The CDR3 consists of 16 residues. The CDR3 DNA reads TGTGCCAGCAGCTTAGAGCGGGCAGGGTTAAGCACTGAAGCTTTCTTT. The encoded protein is CASSLERAGLSTEAFF. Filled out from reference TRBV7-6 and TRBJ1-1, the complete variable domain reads GAGVSQSPRYKVTKRGQDVALRCDPISGHVSLYWYRQALGQGPEFLTYFNYEAQQDKSGLPNDRFSAERPEGSISTLTIQRTEQRDSAMYRCASSLERAGLSTEAFFGQGTRLTVV.

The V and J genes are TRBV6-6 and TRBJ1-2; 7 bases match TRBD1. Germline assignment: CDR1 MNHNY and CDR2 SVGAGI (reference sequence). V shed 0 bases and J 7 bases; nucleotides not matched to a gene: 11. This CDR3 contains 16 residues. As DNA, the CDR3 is TGTGCCAGCAGTTACTCAACCACTACAGGGGCCGCTGGCTACACCTTC. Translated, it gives CASSYSTTTGAAGYTF.

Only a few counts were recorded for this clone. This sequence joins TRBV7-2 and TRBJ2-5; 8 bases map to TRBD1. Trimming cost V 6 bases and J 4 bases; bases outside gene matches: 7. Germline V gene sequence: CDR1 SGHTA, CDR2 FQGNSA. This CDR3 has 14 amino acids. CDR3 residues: CASSPDRGAETQYF. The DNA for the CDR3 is TGTGCCAGCAGTCCCGACAGGGGAGCAGAGACCCAGTACTTC.

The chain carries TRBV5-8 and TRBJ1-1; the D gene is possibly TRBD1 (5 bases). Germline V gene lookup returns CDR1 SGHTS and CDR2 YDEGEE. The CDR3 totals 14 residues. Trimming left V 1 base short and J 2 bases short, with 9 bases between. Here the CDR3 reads CASSLSRANTEAFF. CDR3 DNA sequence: TGTGCCAGCAGCTTGTCCAGGGCTAACACTGAAGCTTTCTTT.

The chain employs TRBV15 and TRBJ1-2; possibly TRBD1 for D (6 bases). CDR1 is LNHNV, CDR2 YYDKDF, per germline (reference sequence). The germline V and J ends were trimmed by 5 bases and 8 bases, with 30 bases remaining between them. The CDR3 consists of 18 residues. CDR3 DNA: TGTGCCACCAGCTGGACTTATGGACAGATTCAAGATGTCGAGGGCTACACCTTC. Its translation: CATSWTYGQIQDVEGYTF.